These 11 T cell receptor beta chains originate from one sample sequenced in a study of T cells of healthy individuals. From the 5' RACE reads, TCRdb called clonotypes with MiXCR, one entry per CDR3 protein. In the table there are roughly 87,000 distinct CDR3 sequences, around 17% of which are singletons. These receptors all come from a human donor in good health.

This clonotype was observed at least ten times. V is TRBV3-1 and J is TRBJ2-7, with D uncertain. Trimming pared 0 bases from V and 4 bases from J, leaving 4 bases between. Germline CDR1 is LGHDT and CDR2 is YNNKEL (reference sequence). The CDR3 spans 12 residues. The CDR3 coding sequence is TGTGCCAGCAGCCAAGACCGATACGAGCAGTACTTC. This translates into CASSQDRYEQYF.

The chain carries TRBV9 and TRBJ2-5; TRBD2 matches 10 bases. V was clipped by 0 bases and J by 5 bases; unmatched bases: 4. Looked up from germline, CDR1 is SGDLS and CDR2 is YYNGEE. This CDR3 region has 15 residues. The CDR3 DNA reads TGTGCCAGCAGCGTAGGTAGCGGGGGGACGGAGACCCAGTACTTC. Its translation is CASSVGSGGTETQYF.

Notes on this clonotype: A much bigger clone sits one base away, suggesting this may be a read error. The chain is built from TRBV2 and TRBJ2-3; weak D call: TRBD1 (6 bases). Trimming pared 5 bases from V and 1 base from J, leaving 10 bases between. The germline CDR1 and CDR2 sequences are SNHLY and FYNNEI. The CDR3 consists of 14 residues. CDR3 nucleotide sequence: TGTGCCAGCAGTCGGGACAAGGGCACAGATACGCAGTATTTT. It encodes CASSRDKGTDTQYF.

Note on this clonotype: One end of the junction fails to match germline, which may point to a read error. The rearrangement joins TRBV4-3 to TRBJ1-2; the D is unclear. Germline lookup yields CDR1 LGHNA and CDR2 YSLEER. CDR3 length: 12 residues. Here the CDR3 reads CASSQGGRGYNF. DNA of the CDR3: TGCGCCAGCAGCCAAGGAGGGAGAGGCTACAACTTC.

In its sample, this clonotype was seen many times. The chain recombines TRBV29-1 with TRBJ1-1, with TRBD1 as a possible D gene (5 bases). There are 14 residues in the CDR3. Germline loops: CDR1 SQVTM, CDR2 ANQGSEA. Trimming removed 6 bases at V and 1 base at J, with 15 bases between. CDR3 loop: CSVEPTARNTEAFF. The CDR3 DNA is TGCAGCGTCGAGCCGACAGCGAGGAACACTGAAGCTTTCTTT.

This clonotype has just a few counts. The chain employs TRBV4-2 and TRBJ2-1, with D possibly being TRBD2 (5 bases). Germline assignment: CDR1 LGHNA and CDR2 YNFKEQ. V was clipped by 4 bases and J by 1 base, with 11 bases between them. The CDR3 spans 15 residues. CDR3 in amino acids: CASSRAETSYNEQFF. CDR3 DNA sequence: TGTGCCAGCAGCCGAGCGGAAACATCCTACAATGAGCAGTTCTTC.

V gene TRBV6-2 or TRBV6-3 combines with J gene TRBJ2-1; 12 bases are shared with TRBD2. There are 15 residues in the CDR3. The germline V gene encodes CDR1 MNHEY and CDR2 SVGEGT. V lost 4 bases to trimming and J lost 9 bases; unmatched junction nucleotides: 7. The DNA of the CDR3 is TGTGCCAGCAGTTCCCTAGCGGGAGGGCCTGGTGAGCAGTTCTTC. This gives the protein CASSSLAGGPGEQFF.

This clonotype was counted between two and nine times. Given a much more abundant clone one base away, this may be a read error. The CDR3 DNA sequence: TGTGCCAGCAGCCCCTACGAGCAGTACTTC. Translating gives CASSPYEQYF. The chain joins TRBV11-1 to TRBJ2-7; D not certain. The germline V gene has CDR1 SGHAT and CDR2 FQDESV (reference sequence). V dropped 5 bases and J dropped 2 bases, with 1 base sitting between them. This CDR3 region has 10 residues.

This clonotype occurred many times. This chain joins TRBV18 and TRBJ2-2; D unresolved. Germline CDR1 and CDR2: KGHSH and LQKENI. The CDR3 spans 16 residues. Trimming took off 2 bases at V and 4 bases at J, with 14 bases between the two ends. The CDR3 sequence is CASSPFGREPTGELFF. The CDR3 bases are TGTGCCAGCTCACCATTCGGCCGAGAACCCACCGGGGAGCTGTTTTTT.

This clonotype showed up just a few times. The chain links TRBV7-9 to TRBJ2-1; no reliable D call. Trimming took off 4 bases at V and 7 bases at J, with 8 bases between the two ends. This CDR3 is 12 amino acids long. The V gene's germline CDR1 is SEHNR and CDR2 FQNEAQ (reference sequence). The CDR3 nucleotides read TGTGCCAGCAGCTCTATGCGGAATGAGCAGTTCTTC. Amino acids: CASSSMRNEQFF. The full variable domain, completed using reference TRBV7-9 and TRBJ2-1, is DTGVSQNPRHKITKRGQNVTFRCDPISEHNRLYWYRQTLGQGPEFLTYFQNEAQLEKSRLLSDRFSAERPKGSFSTLEIQRTEQGDSAMYLCASSSMRNEQFFGPGTRLTVL.

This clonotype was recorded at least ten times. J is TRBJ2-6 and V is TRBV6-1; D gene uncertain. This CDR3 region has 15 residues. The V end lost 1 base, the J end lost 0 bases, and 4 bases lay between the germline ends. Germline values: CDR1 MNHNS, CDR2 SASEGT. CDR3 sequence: CASSEGYSGANVLTF. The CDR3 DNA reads TGTGCCAGCAGTGAAGGATACTCTGGGGCCAACGTCCTGACTTTC.